Each of the 17 T cell receptor beta chains below was sequenced from the same sample in a study of blood T cell repertoires in COVID-19. Only in-frame clones appear in the TCRdb table, and some are missing; sequencing was by immunoSEQ multiplex PCR. Among around 140,000 clones listed, over 80% were seen once. The specimen sequenced was peripheral blood. Receptors originate from a woman in her fifties or sixties with acute or convalescent COVID-19.

This clone is a singleton in its sample. The V and J genes are TRBV3-1 (or the pseudogene TRBV3-2) and TRBJ2-7; TRBD2 agrees at 13 bases. The germline CDR1 and CDR2 sequences are LGHDT and YNNKEL (reference sequence). V shed 5 bases and J 3 bases; nucleotides not matched to a gene: 7. CDR3 length equals 16 residues. The CDR3 DNA reads as TGTGCCAGCAGCTCACTAGCGGGGGGGGGTTACTACGAGCAGTACTTC. Residues: CASSSLAGGGYYEQYF.

The rearrangement links TRBV29-1 to TRBJ2-1, with 7 bases fitting TRBD2. The CDR3 sequence is 12 residues long. Trimming at V came to 3 bases and at J to 7 bases, leaving 3 bases not matched to a gene. The germline gives CDR1 SQVTM, CDR2 ANQGSEA. The CDR3 DNA reads TGCAGCGTTGATATGGGGGGGAATGAGCAGTTCTTC. This sequence encodes CSVDMGGNEQFF.

The chain joins TRBV5-3 to TRBJ2-7; D is possibly TRBD1 (6 bases). TRBV5-3 is an ORF for which the function is uncertain. There are 16 residues in the CDR3. Trimming removed 2 bases from V and 0 bases from J, with 15 bases in between. CDR3 sequence reads: CARSLRYRVYSYEQYF. Written as DNA, the CDR3 is TGTGCCAGAAGCTTACGTTACAGGGTTTACTCCTACGAGCAGTACTTC.

The chain couples TRBV5-5 to TRBJ2-3; D might be TRBD2 (5 bases). This CDR3 has 15 residues. V gave up 4 bases and J gave up 5 bases, with 17 bases separating them. Germline CDR1 reads SGHKS; CDR2 reads YYEKEE (reference sequence). The CDR3 here is CASSRLPAGEDTQYF. The CDR3, as DNA: TGTGCCAGCAGCCGACTACCGGCGGGTGAAGATACGCAGTATTTT. Complete variable domain (other parts from reference TRBV5-5 and TRBJ2-3): DAGVTQSPTHLIKTRGQQVTLRCSPISGHKSVSWYQQVLGQGPQFIFQYYEKEERGRGNFPDRFSARQFPNYSSELNVNALLLGDSALYLCASSRLPAGEDTQYFGPGTRLTVL.

This CDR3 reads CASSHTSGRDYEQYF. For the CDR3, the DNA is TGTGCCAGCAGCCACACTAGCGGGAGGGACTACGAGCAGTACTTC. The rearrangement uses TRBV3-1 (or the pseudogene TRBV3-2) and TRBJ2-7; 13 bases agree with TRBD2. The V segment lost 3 bases and the J segment 3 bases; nucleotides outside the gene matches: 2. Germline V gene sequence: CDR1 LGHDT, CDR2 YNNKEL (reference sequence). The CDR3 loop spans 15 amino acids.

The chain couples TRBV7-2 to TRBJ1-1; no clear D. Germline CDR1 SGHTA, CDR2 FQGNSA. V lost 5 bases and J 5 bases, leaving 18 bases between the germline ends. The CDR3 is 15 residues long. The CDR3, as DNA: TGTGCCAGCAGCCCCCCTACGACGGAGTATACTGAAGCTTTCTTT. Protein sequence: CASSPPTTEYTEAFF.

This rearrangement joins TRBV14 to TRBJ1-1, with D possibly matching TRBD1 (6 bases). This CDR3 region has 15 residues. CDR1 is SGHDN and CDR2 is FVKESK in the germline V gene. V lost 0 bases and J 1 base, leaving 9 bases between the germline ends. The CDR3 bases are TGTGCCAGCAGCCAAGAGACAGGCAAGAACACTGAAGCTTTCTTT. Residues: CASSQETGKNTEAFF.

The rearrangement uses TRBV5-4 and TRBJ2-3, with 12 bases lining up with TRBD2. The CDR3 is 16 residues long. Trimming cost V 3 bases and J 3 bases; bases outside gene matches: 5. The germline gives CDR1 SGHNT, CDR2 YYREEE (reference sequence). For the CDR3, the DNA is TGTGCCAGCAGCTCGCCTAGCGGGAGGGCAACAGATACGCAGTATTTT. This gives the protein CASSSPSGRATDTQYF.

This rearrangement joins TRBV6-1 to TRBJ1-6, with 9 positions matching TRBD1. Germline CDR1 is MNHNS and CDR2 is SASEGT. J gave up 8 bases and V 2 bases, and 7 bases lay outside the gene matches. The CDR3 is 16 residues long. The CDR3 loop is CASSEWTGAMDSPLHF. The CDR3, as DNA: TGTGCCAGCAGTGAATGGACAGGGGCTATGGATTCACCCCTCCACTTT.

The chain has TRBV4-2 and TRBJ2-2, with TRBD2 identical over 9 bases. The germline V gene encodes CDR1 LGHNA and CDR2 YNFKEQ. CDR3 length equals 19 residues. Losses at the gene ends were 0 bases for V and 2 bases for J; bases not matched to a gene: 10. The CDR3 sequence is CASSQEGLASGINTGELFF. Written as DNA, the CDR3 is TGTGCCAGCAGCCAAGAAGGTTTAGCTAGCGGGATCAACACCGGGGAGCTGTTTTTT.

This rearrangement joins TRBV3-1 (or the pseudogene TRBV3-2) to TRBJ2-5; 11 positions agree with TRBD2. From germline, CDR1 is LGHDT and CDR2 YNNKEL (reference sequence). The CDR3 has 17 amino acids. The junction had 10 bases not matched to a gene; V was cut back by 3 bases and J by 4 bases. CDR3 coding DNA: TGTGCCAGCAGCCACCTTACTAGCGGGAGACCCGGAGAGACCCAGTACTTC. Its protein is CASSHLTSGRPGETQYF.

The rearrangement uses TRBV19 and TRBJ2-7, with 8 bases matching TRBD2. The CDR3 is 12 amino acids. Germline loops: CDR1 LNHDA, CDR2 SQIVND (reference sequence). V shed 11 bases and J 5 bases; nucleotides not matched to a gene: 8. CDR3 DNA sequence: TGTGCCTCGGGAGGGGAGCCCCACGAGCAGTACTTC. Translated, it gives CASGGEPHEQYF.

In the case of this clone: Other DNA sequences in the same sample also yield this CDR3. The chain recombines TRBV9 with TRBJ2-7; 7 bases agree with TRBD2. In germline, CDR1 is SGDLS, CDR2 YYNGEE. CDR3 length: 15 residues. Trimming at V came to 0 bases and at J to 2 bases, leaving 5 bases not matched to a gene. The CDR3 sequence: CASSVGTSVTYEQYF. CDR3 bases: TGTGCCAGCAGCGTAGGTACTAGCGTAACCTACGAGCAGTACTTC.

The J gene is TRBJ2-3, the V gene TRBV3-1 (or the pseudogene TRBV3-2), with D perhaps TRBD2 (6 bases). V dropped 7 bases and J dropped 6 bases, with 8 bases sitting between them. The CDR3 length is 11 residues. Germline CDR1 and CDR2: LGHDT and YNNKEL (reference sequence). The CDR3 DNA reads as TGTGCCAGCACCCTAGCGGATACGCAGTATTTT. It specifies CASTLADTQYF.

The chain recombines TRBV7-2 with TRBJ1-6; D ambiguous. Trimming pared 5 bases from V and 4 bases from J, leaving 21 bases between. The CDR3 runs to 18 residues. Germline V gives CDR1 SGHTA, CDR2 FQGNSA. CDR3 in DNA: TGTGCCAGCAGCCCGGAGGGTCCCGCCGTTTCATATAATTCACCCCTCCACTTT. It specifies CASSPEGPAVSYNSPLHF.

This rearrangement joins TRBV7-9 to TRBJ2-3; 9 nucleotides match TRBD2. The CDR3 is made up of 17 amino acids. Trimming at V came to 2 bases and at J to 4 bases, leaving 10 bases not matched to a gene. The germline V gene has CDR1 SEHNR and CDR2 FQNEAQ (reference sequence). The CDR3 region has the DNA TGTGCCAGCAGCTTATCGGCTAGCGGGGTTTATTCAGATACGCAGTATTTT. It translates to CASSLSASGVYSDTQYF.

J is TRBJ2-2 and V is TRBV10-3, with 8 bases identical to TRBD2. The J segment lost 1 base and the V segment lost 11 bases, leaving 9 bases of the junction unmatched. The CDR3 covers 15 residues. CDR1 is ENHRY and CDR2 is SYGVKD in the germline V gene. CDR3 amino acids: CAVPKRERNTGELFF. CDR3 DNA sequence: TGTGCCGTCCCAAAGCGGGAGAGGAACACCGGGGAGCTGTTTTTT.